This entry lists 14 T cell receptor beta chains sequenced from one sample in a study of blood T cell repertoires in COVID-19. Data came from immunoSEQ multiplex PCR; TCRdb stores just in-frame clones and leaves some out. The table has fewer than 350,000 clones, just over 90% seen once. Input material: PBMCs or T cells enriched from blood (not recorded which). The receptors derive from a woman in her thirties or forties with acute COVID-19.

The rearrangement uses TRBV12-3 or TRBV12-4 and TRBJ1-5; 7 bases map to TRBD1. Unmatched junction bases numbered 5, after V lost 5 bases and J lost 7 bases. This CDR3 has 13 amino acids. CDR3 region: CASSLTGRQPQHF. The CDR3 DNA sequence: TGTGCCAGCAGTCTGACAGGGCGACAGCCCCAGCATTTT.

The V call is TRBV18, the J call TRBJ1-6; D perhaps matches TRBD1 (5 bases). The CDR3 length is 15 residues. The germline V gene has CDR1 KGHSH and CDR2 LQKENI. With 4 bases removed from V and 5 bases from J, the gap between germline ends came to 12 bases. This CDR3 reads CASSQGLLDNSPLHF. The CDR3 coding sequence is TGTGCCAGCTCACAGGGACTTCTCGATAATTCACCCCTCCACTTT. Using reference TRBV18 and TRBJ1-6 for the parts outside the CDR3, the full variable domain is NAGVMQNPRHLVRRRGQEARLRCSPMKGHSHVYWYRQLPEEGLKFMVYLQKENIIDESGMPKERFSAEFPKEGPSILRIQQVVRGDSAAYFCASSQGLLDNSPLHFGNGTRLTVT.

V and J are TRBV24-1 and TRBJ2-1; 7 bases are a match to TRBD1. The CDR3 is made up of 16 amino acids. Germline CDR1 KGHDR, CDR2 SFDVKD. V lost 6 bases and J lost 5; bases outside the gene matches: 12. Written as DNA, the CDR3 is TGTGCCACCAGTCCCCCTCCGACAGGGTGGAACAATGAGCAGTTCTTC. It codes for CATSPPPTGWNNEQFF.

The chain employs TRBV13 and TRBJ2-1; 11 bases are a match to TRBD2. With 5 bases clipped from V and 6 bases from J, the junction kept 15 bases outside the gene matches. This CDR3 is 18 amino acids long. CDR1 is PRHDT, CDR2 FYEKMQ, per germline (reference sequence). CDR3 region: CASSPPTVIAGGGNEQFF. The CDR3 DNA reads as TGTGCCAGCAGCCCCCCAACCGTAATAGCGGGAGGGGGCAATGAGCAGTTCTTC.

The chain is built from TRBV7-9 and TRBJ1-4; 9 bases map to TRBD1. The CDR3 contains 16 residues. From germline, CDR1 is SEHNR and CDR2 FQNEAQ (reference sequence). The junction had 15 bases not matched to a gene; V was cut back by 5 bases and J by 11 bases. CDR3 in DNA: TGTGCCAGCAGCCCACAGGGGGCCTTCGTTGTTAGTAAACTGTTTTTT. The encoded protein is CASSPQGAFVVSKLFF.

The table lists this clone with a few counts. The chain employs TRBV27 and TRBJ2-6, with D perhaps matching TRBD1 (6 bases). The CDR3 spans 15 residues. Per the germline V gene, CDR1 is MNHEY and CDR2 is SMNVEV (reference sequence). Trimming removed 2 bases from V and 2 bases from J, with 7 bases in between. CDR3 sequence (DNA): TGTGCCAGCAGTTTAGGGGGCGCTGGGGCCAACGTCCTGACTTTC. Its translation is CASSLGGAGANVLTF. The full variable domain, completed using reference TRBV27 and TRBJ2-6, is EAQVTQNPRYLITVTGKKLTVTCSQNMNHEYMSWYRQDPGLGLRQIYYSMNVEVTDKGDVPEGYKVSRKEKRNFPLILESPSPNQTSLYFCASSLGGAGANVLTFGAGSRLTVL.

This sequence joins TRBV10-2 and TRBJ2-1; 9 nucleotides align to TRBD2. CDR1 is WSHSY, CDR2 SAAADI, per germline. V trimming: 8 bases; J trimming: 11 bases; junction bases outside the gene matches: 4. The CDR3 totals 11 residues. The CDR3 spells CASAGGPKQFF. DNA for the CDR3: TGCGCCAGCGCGGGGGGGCCGAAGCAGTTCTTC.

This chain connects TRBV4-1 to TRBJ2-1, with D uncertain. Trimming removed 2 bases at V and 6 bases at J, with 5 bases between. Germline assignment: CDR1 MGHRA and CDR2 YSYEKL. The CDR3 spans 12 residues. The CDR3, as DNA: TGCGCCAGCAGCCAACATTGCAATGAGCAGTTCTTC. Translated: CASSQHCNEQFF.

The J gene is TRBJ1-1, the V gene TRBV7-2; 7 positions match TRBD1. This CDR3 region has 14 residues. Per germline, CDR1 SGHTA and CDR2 FQGNSA. J gave up 1 base and V 3 bases, and 2 bases lay outside the gene matches. CDR3 loop: CASSLGQKNTEAFF. DNA of the CDR3: TGTGCCAGCAGCTTGGGACAGAAGAACACTGAAGCTTTCTTT.

This clone was counted a single time. V is TRBV6-6 and J is TRBJ2-1; 8 bases map to TRBD2. Germline V CDR1 and CDR2: MNHNY, SVGAGI (reference sequence). The length of the CDR3 is 15 residues. The trim removed 2 bases at V and 3 bases at J, leaving 3 bases unmatched. The CDR3 here is CASSYAGGSYNEQFF. CDR3 nucleotide sequence: TGTGCCAGCAGTTACGCGGGGGGCAGCTACAATGAGCAGTTCTTC.

The V gene is TRBV30, the J gene TRBJ2-5; D possibly corresponds to TRBD1 (6 bases). With 5 bases removed from V and 3 bases from J, the gap between germline ends came to 16 bases. Germline values: CDR1 GTSNPN, CDR2 SVGIG (reference sequence). The CDR3 length is 14 residues. The CDR3 reads CAWPLPAGEETQYF. The DNA of the CDR3 is TGTGCCTGGCCACTTCCGGCAGGGGAAGAGACCCAGTACTTC.

This clone appeared a few times. This chain joins TRBV6-5 and TRBJ2-1, with D possibly being TRBD1 (5 bases). Germline V lookup: CDR1 MNHEY, CDR2 SVGAGI. The V and J ends lost 10 bases and 10 bases respectively, with 23 bases between them. The CDR3 is 14 residues long. The CDR3 loop reads CANIGRIWGLEQFF. As DNA, the CDR3 is TGTGCCAACATAGGACGGATTTGGGGCTTGGAGCAGTTCTTC.

This chain links TRBV4-3 with TRBJ2-7; no clear D gene. Germline values: CDR1 LGHNA, CDR2 YSLEER. Trimming shortened V by 0 bases and J by 5 bases, and 8 bases separated the two germline ends. This CDR3 has 13 residues. The DNA of the CDR3 is TGCGCCAGCAGCCAAGACCCGAGCGACGAGCAGTACTTC. It codes for CASSQDPSDEQYF.

The CDR3 spells CASSSSLRQRNTGELFF. In DNA, the CDR3 is TGTGCCAGCAGCTCCTCCCTTCGACAGCGGAACACCGGGGAGCTGTTTTTT. The chain joins TRBV9 to TRBJ2-2; maybe TRBD1 (5 bases). CDR3 length: 17 amino acids. V gave up 4 bases and J gave up 1 base, with 17 bases separating them. The germline V gene has CDR1 SGDLS and CDR2 YYNGEE. The whole variable domain, remainder taken from reference TRBV9 and TRBJ2-2, is DSGVTQTPKHLITATGQRVTLRCSPRSGDLSVYWYQQSLDQGLQFLIQYYNGEERAKGNILERFSAQQFPDLHSELNLSSLELGDSALYFCASSSSLRQRNTGELFFGEGSRLTVL.